The clone carrying this T cell receptor (beta chain) was detected a few times. The sample is drawn from a study of blood T cell repertoires in COVID-19. About the study: Sample material is recorded as cDNA or gDNA derived from T cells, B-cell-depleted T cells, or PBMCs.

This CDR3 is 15 amino acids long. Germline V gene sequence: CDR1 MNHEY, CDR2 SVGEGT. V trimming: 2 bases; J trimming: 2 bases; junction bases outside the gene matches: 4. The table came from immunoSEQ multiplex PCR; TCRdb's copy has only in-frame clones and leaves some out. The sample has 150,000 or so clones, approximately 75% seen once. The sample comprised peripheral blood. The chain is built from TRBV6-2 or TRBV6-3 and TRBJ2-7, with 9 bases matching TRBD1. The sequence came from a human donor in a cohort sampled during active COVID-19. DNA of the CDR3: TGTGCCAGCAGTTACCGGGGACAGGGCGCCTACGAGCAGTACTTC. It is translated as CASSYRGQGAYEQYF.